The following is a T cell receptor (beta chain) sequence with its context. The antigen remains undetermined. The read falls 3 residues short of the CDR3 end, and the missing part is taken from the germline J gene. The CDR3 length is 15 residues. Germline V gene data show CDR1 as KGHSH and CDR2 as LQKENI. With V trimmed by 0 bases and J by 1 base, 2 bases remained unmatched. This record comes from a study of T cells in women clearing cervical HPV infection. On the study more broadly: No precancer developed; the control's incident HPV16 infection cleared within 12 months. Case blood was drawn a median about 150 days after lesion detection.

Study-wide points: It is unknown whether associations predate infection; no effector/memory or HPV-specific sorting.

The assay was immunoSEQ multiplex PCR, and TCRdb's table has in-frame clones only and misses some. The repertoire shows over 20,000 clones; the top ten hold 3.5% to 4.5%. This TCR was recovered from a woman aged 18-69 years with a cervical HPV16 infection that either progressed to CIN3+ or cleared (not recorded which). This rearrangement joins TRBV18 to TRBJ1-1; 7 bases align to TRBD1. Material for sequencing was blood buffy coat. The CDR3 sequence: CASSPPQGGNTEAFF. CDR3 bases read: TGTGCCAGCTCACCACCGCAGGGGGGGAACACTGAA.